These 18 T cell receptor beta chains share one sample of origin, sequenced in a study of immune cell composition in non-small cell lung cancer. Clones were read by immunoSEQ multiplex PCR, and TCRdb kept only the in-frame ones, dropping some. The sample lists thousands of clones, over 75% occurring once. Normal lung sampling was at least 3 cm from the tumour, as distant as possible. Material: non-adjacent lung tissue. The receptor set was obtained from a human donor with non-small cell lung cancer.

V gene TRBV6-5 combines with J gene TRBJ2-5; D not resolved. The CDR3 consists of 16 residues. The V and J ends lost 0 bases and 1 base respectively, with 12 bases between them. Germline-derived CDR1 and CDR2 are MNHEY and SVGAGI. This CDR3 is CASSYSGQKSQETQYF. CDR3 coding DNA: TGTGCCAGCAGTTACTCTGGGCAGAAAAGCCAAGAGACCCAGTACTTC.

The chain recombines TRBV11-2 with TRBJ1-2; 8 bases agree with TRBD1. The trim removed 1 base at V and 7 bases at J, leaving 2 bases unmatched. The CDR3 length is 13 residues. CDR1 is SGHAT, CDR2 FQNNGV, per germline. Here the CDR3 DNA reads TGTGCCAGCAGCTTAGCAGGGGGCCTTGGCTACACCTTC. It codes for CASSLAGGLGYTF.

J is TRBJ1-2 and V is TRBV29-1; D is ambiguous. CDR3 length equals 13 residues. Trimming shortened V by 2 bases and J by 6 bases, and 13 bases separated the two germline ends. Germline V gene sequence: CDR1 SQVTM, CDR2 ANQGSEA. The CDR3 nucleotides are TGCAGCGTTGAAATACCCCCAGGTCATGGCTACACCTTC. Amino acids: CSVEIPPGHGYTF.

The V and J genes are TRBV6-1 and TRBJ2-5; D is unresolved. The CDR3 contains 16 residues. CDR1 is MNHNS, CDR2 SASEGT, per germline. Between the trimmed V and J ends, which lost 1 base and 1 base, there was a span of 13 bases. This CDR3 is CASSEGKWALQETQYF. As DNA, the CDR3 is TGTGCCAGCAGTGAAGGTAAATGGGCACTCCAAGAGACCCAGTACTTC.

This clone was counted between two and nine times. The J gene is TRBJ2-7, the V gene TRBV5-6; a weak D match, TRBD2 (5 bases). The germline gives CDR1 SGHDT, CDR2 YYEEEE. The CDR3 contains 11 residues. V was clipped by 0 bases and J by 8 bases, with 6 bases between them. Here the CDR3 reads CASSLGTQQYF. The CDR3 DNA reads as TGTGCCAGCAGCTTGGGGACTCAGCAGTACTTC.

This chain connects TRBV28 to TRBJ2-3; 9 bases map to TRBD2. Germline CDR1 reads MDHEN; CDR2 reads SYDVKM. The CDR3 sequence is 15 residues long. J gave up 2 bases and V 7 bases, and 7 bases lay outside the gene matches. The CDR3 protein is CASTRLAAYTDTQYF. CDR3 DNA sequence: TGTGCCAGCACCAGACTAGCGGCTTACACAGATACGCAGTATTTT.

V usage is TRBV6-5 and J usage is TRBJ1-1, with 10 bases aligning to TRBD1. V was clipped by 8 bases and J by 6 bases; unmatched bases: 9. Germline CDR1 reads MNHEY; CDR2 reads SVGAGI. The CDR3 loop spans 14 amino acids. Here the CDR3 DNA reads TGTGCCAGCCAGACAGGGGGCAGTTATCCTGAAGCTTTCTTT. Protein sequence: CASQTGGSYPEAFF.

V gene TRBV9 combines with J gene TRBJ1-1; 10 bases line up with TRBD1. Germline assignment: CDR1 SGDLS and CDR2 YYNGEE. The CDR3 contains 14 residues. V lost 5 bases and J lost 6; bases outside the gene matches: 7. The CDR3 here is CASRRTGGTSEAFF. As DNA, the CDR3 is TGTGCCAGCAGACGGACAGGGGGGACCTCTGAAGCTTTCTTT.

The rearrangement uses TRBV9 and TRBJ2-1; D not resolved. The CDR3 is made up of 13 amino acids. V was pared by 0 bases and J by 7 bases, with 8 bases between. CDR1 and CDR2 (germline): SGDLS, YYNGEE. In DNA, the CDR3 is TGTGCCAGCAGCGTAGGTCAGTTAAATGAGCAGTTCTTC. It specifies CASSVGQLNEQFF. Variable domain in full (rest from reference TRBV9 and TRBJ2-1): DSGVTQTPKHLITATGQRVTLRCSPRSGDLSVYWYQQSLDQGLQFLIQYYNGEERAKGNILERFSAQQFPDLHSELNLSSLELGDSALYFCASSVGQLNEQFFGPGTRLTVL.

This clone is a singleton in its sample. CDR3 amino acids: CASSLTGRQPQHF. The CDR3 DNA reads as TGTGCCAGCAGTCTAACAGGGCGACAGCCCCAGCATTTT. The chain combines TRBV6-1 with TRBJ1-5; D perhaps matches TRBD1 (6 bases). Trimming stripped 5 bases from V and 7 bases from J, with 12 bases between. The germline V gene has CDR1 MNHNS and CDR2 SASEGT. The CDR3 has 13 amino acids.

V and J are TRBV7-2 and TRBJ1-2; D gene uncertain. The CDR3 has 13 amino acids. V gave up 5 bases and J gave up 0 bases, with 7 bases separating them. Germline assignment: CDR1 SGHTA and CDR2 FQGNSA. CDR3 coding DNA: TGTGCCAGCAGCCCACAGACTAACTATGGCTACACCTTC. As protein: CASSPQTNYGYTF.

V usage is TRBV9 and J usage is TRBJ1-1, with a weak D call TRBD1 (6 bases). CDR1 is SGDLS, CDR2 YYNGEE, per germline. CDR3 length: 16 amino acids. Trimming took 0 bases from V and 1 from J, leaving 13 bases between them. The CDR3 nucleotides are TGTGCCAGCAGCGTAGATCAGACAGGATGGAACACTGAAGCTTTCTTT. It specifies CASSVDQTGWNTEAFF.

The chain combines TRBV7-9 with TRBJ2-1; D might be TRBD1 (6 bases). Germline CDR1 reads SEHNR; CDR2 reads FQNEAQ (reference sequence). The CDR3 is 13 amino acids. V gave up 5 bases and J gave up 14 bases, with 19 bases separating them. The CDR3 DNA reads TGTGCCAGCAGCCGGGTACAGGGAAATGACGAGTTCTTC. Translating it yields CASSRVQGNDEFF.

The chain carries TRBV21-1 and TRBJ1-2; the table names TRBD1, a call not compared with the DNA. TRBV21-1 is classified as a pseudogene. This CDR3 region has 17 residues. In DNA form, the CDR3 reads TGTGCCAGCAGCACTTCTAGGTCCCGGGACAGGGCCTATGGCTACACCTTC. Translating it yields CASSTSRSRDRAYGYTF.

The rearrangement joins TRBV11-1 to TRBJ2-5; 8 bases map to TRBD2. CDR1 SGHAT and CDR2 FQDESV come from the germline V gene (reference sequence). The V and J ends lost 8 bases and 6 bases, in that order; junction bases with no gene match: 11. This CDR3 has 14 amino acids. DNA of the CDR3: TGTGCCAGCCCCGAGCGGGAGAAGGGCAAGACCCAGTACTTC. This encodes CASPEREKGKTQYF.

The chain combines TRBV9 with TRBJ2-1; 7 bases agree with TRBD2. CDR3 length: 15 residues. Trimming at V came to 0 bases and at J to 10 bases, leaving 10 bases not matched to a gene. Germline CDR1 reads SGDLS; CDR2 reads YYNGEE. The CDR3 sequence: CASSVGGREWWEQFF. The CDR3 bases are TGTGCCAGCAGCGTAGGAGGGCGGGAGTGGTGGGAGCAGTTCTTC.

This chain links TRBV7-2 with TRBJ2-7; TRBD2 matches 9 bases. With 0 bases clipped from V and 6 bases from J, the junction kept 6 bases outside the gene matches. Germline-derived CDR1 and CDR2 are SGHTA and FQGNSA. This CDR3 is built from 15 residues. CDR3 sequence (DNA): TGTGCCAGCAGCTTAGCCGCGGGGGGGGCACCCGAGCAGTACTTC. Translating it yields CASSLAAGGAPEQYF.

V and J are TRBV5-4 and TRBJ2-7; D perhaps matches TRBD1 (6 bases). Trimming took off 4 bases at V and 4 bases at J, with 9 bases between the two ends. Germline assignment: CDR1 SGHNT and CDR2 YYREEE (reference sequence). The CDR3 has 12 amino acids. The CDR3 region has the DNA TGTGCCAGCAGCAAGACAGGATACGAGCAGTACTTC. Protein product: CASSKTGYEQYF. The full variable domain, its missing parts supplied by reference TRBV5-4 and TRBJ2-7, is ETGVTQSPTHLIKTRGQQVTLRCSSQSGHNTVSWYQQALGQGPQFIFQYYREEENGRGNFPPRFSGLQFPNYSSELNVNALELDDSALYLCASSKTGYEQYFGPGTRLTVT.